This TCR beta chain was sequenced for a study of blood T cells in healthy people across ages. Combining a sample-barcoded 5' primer with a J-beta primer mix, a second PCR ran for 7 to 11 cycles. TCRdb used MiXCR to reprocess the 5' RACE reads, holding one entry per CDR3 protein. The table has fewer than 2,000,000 distinct CDR3 sequences, 30% to 40% seen once. The CDR3 sequence is 17 residues long. Trimming cost V 0 bases and J 2 bases, with 15 bases left between them. Germline V gives CDR1 LGHNT, CDR2 FRNRAP. This clonotype has only a few counts. The specimen sequenced was blood. The rearrangement joins TRBV12-5 to TRBJ2-3; D is possibly TRBD2 (6 bases). This receptor was taken from a woman in her 30s in good health. The CDR3: CASGLVGNSGNTDTQYF. The CDR3 DNA reads as TGTGCTAGTGGTTTGGTAGGTAATAGCGGAAACACAGATACGCAGTATTTT. The complete variable domain, with remaining parts taken from reference TRBV12-5 and TRBJ2-3, reads DARVTQTPRHKVTEMGQEVTMRCQPILGHNTVFWYRQTMMQGLELLAYFRNRAPLDDSGMPKDRFSAEMPDATLATLKIQPSEPRDSAVYFCASGLVGNSGNTDTQYFGPGTRLTVL.